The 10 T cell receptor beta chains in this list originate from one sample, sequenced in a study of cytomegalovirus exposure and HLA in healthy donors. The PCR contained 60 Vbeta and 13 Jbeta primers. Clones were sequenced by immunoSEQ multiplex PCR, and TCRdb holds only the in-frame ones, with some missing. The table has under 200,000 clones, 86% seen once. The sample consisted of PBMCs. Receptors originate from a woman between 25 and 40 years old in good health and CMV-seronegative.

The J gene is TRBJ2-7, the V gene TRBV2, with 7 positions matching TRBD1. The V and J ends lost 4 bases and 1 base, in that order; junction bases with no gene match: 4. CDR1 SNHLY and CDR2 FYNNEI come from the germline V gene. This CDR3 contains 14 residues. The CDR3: CASSVGQESYEQYF. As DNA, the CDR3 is TGTGCCAGCAGTGTTGGACAGGAATCCTACGAGCAGTACTTC.

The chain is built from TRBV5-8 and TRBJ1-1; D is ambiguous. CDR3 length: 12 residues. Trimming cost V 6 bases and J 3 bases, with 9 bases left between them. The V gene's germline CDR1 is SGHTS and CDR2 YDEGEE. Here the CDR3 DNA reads TGTGCCAGCACCCGGTATGACACTGAAGCTTTCTTT. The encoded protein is CASTRYDTEAFF. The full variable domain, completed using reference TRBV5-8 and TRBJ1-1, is EAGVTQSPTHLIKTRGQQATLRCSPISGHTSVYWYQQALGLGLQFLLWYDEGEERNRGNFPPRFSGRQFPNYSSELNVNALELEDSALYLCASTRYDTEAFFGQGTRLTVV.

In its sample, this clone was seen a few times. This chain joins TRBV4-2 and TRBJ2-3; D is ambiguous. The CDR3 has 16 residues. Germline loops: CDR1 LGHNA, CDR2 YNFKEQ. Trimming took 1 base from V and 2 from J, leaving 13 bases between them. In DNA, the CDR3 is TGTGCCAGCAGCCAAGTATCTACTTTAAACACAGATACGCAGTATTTT. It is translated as CASSQVSTLNTDTQYF.

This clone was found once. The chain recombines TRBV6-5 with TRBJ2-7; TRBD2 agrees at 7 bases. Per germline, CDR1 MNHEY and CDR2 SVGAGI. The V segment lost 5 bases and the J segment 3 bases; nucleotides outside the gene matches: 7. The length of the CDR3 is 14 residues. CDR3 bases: TGTGCCAGCAGTCCCCTCGGGGGGAACTACGAGCAGTACTTC. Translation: CASSPLGGNYEQYF.

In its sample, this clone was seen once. The CDR3 DNA reads as TGTGCCAGCAGTGGACCGGGACAGGGTAATTCACCCCTCCACTTT. It encodes CASSGPGQGNSPLHF. V and J are TRBV6-1 and TRBJ1-6, with 9 bases fitting TRBD1. V was clipped by 4 bases and J by 6 bases; unmatched bases: 4. This CDR3 spans 15 amino acids. CDR1 and CDR2 from the germline V gene are MNHNS and SASEGT.

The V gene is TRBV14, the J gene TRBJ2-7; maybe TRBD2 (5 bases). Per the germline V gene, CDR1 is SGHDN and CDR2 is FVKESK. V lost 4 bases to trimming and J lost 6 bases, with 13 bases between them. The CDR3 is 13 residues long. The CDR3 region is CASSLSPGIEQYF. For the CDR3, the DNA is TGTGCCAGCAGCCTCTCCCCCGGGATCGAGCAGTACTTC.

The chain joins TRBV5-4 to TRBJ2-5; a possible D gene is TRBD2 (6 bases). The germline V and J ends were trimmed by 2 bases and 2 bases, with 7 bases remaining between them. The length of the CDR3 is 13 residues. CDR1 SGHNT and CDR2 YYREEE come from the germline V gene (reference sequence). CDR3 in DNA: TGTGCCAGCAGCTTCGGGGGACAAGAGACCCAGTACTTC. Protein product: CASSFGGQETQYF.

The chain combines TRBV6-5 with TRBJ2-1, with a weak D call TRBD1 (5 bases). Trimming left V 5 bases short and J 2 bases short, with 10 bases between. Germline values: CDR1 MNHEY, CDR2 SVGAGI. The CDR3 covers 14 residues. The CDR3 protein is CASSPRTTYNEQFF. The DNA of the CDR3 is TGTGCCAGCAGTCCTAGGACAACCTACAATGAGCAGTTCTTC.

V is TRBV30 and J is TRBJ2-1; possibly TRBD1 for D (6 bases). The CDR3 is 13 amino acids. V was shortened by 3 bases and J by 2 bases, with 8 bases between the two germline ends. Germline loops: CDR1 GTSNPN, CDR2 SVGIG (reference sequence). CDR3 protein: CAWRGDTYNEQFF. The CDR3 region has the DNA TGTGCCTGGAGGGGGGACACCTACAATGAGCAGTTCTTC.

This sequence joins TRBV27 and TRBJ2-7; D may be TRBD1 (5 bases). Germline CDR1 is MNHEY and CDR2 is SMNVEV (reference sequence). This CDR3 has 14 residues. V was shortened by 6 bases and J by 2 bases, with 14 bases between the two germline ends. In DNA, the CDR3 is TGTGCCAGCAGCCAGGATCTGGGGCCCTACGAGCAGTACTTC. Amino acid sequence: CASSQDLGPYEQYF.